This T cell receptor beta chain was documented in a study of blood T cells in healthy people across ages. Broader study findings: The lack of PBMC sorting stopped any conclusive naive versus antigen-experienced comparison.

Isolation recovered at least 6.5 million PBMCs from every sample. A J-beta primer mix and a sample-barcoded 5' primer were used in a second PCR of roughly 6 to 12 cycles. TCRdb re-analysed the 5' RACE reads in MiXCR, keeping a single row per CDR3 protein. This table has more than 1,400,000 distinct CDR3 sequences, 42% appearing once. The CDR3 spans 15 residues. Trimming removed 5 bases from V and 11 bases from J; junction bases left unmatched: 17. Germline lookup yields CDR1 SGHTA and CDR2 FQGNSA. Comment on this clonotype: Its specificity is unknown.

This rearrangement joins TRBV7-2 to TRBJ2-5; 7 positions match TRBD1. Sequenced sample: blood. The receptor was derived from a woman in her late teens or twenties in good health. CDR3 sequence (DNA): TGTGCCAGCAGCGTTAGTAGAGGGGGCTACAATGAGCAGTACTTC. It codes for CASSVSRGGYNEQYF.